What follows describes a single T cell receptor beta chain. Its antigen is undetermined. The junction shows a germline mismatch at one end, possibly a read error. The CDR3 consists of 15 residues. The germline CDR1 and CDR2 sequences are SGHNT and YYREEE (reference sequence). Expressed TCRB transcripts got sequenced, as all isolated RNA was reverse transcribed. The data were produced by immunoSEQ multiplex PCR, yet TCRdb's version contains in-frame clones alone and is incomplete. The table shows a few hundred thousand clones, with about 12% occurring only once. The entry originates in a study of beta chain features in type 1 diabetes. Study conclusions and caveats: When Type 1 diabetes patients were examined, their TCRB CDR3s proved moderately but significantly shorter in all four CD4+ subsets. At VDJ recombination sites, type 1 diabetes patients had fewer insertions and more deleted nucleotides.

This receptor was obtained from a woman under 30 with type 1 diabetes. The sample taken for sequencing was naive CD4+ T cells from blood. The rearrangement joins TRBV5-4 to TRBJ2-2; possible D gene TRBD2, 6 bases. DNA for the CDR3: TGTGCCAGCAGCCCTGTTGGGGGAGAGGGCGGGAAGCTGTTTTTT. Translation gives CASSPVGGEGGKLFF.